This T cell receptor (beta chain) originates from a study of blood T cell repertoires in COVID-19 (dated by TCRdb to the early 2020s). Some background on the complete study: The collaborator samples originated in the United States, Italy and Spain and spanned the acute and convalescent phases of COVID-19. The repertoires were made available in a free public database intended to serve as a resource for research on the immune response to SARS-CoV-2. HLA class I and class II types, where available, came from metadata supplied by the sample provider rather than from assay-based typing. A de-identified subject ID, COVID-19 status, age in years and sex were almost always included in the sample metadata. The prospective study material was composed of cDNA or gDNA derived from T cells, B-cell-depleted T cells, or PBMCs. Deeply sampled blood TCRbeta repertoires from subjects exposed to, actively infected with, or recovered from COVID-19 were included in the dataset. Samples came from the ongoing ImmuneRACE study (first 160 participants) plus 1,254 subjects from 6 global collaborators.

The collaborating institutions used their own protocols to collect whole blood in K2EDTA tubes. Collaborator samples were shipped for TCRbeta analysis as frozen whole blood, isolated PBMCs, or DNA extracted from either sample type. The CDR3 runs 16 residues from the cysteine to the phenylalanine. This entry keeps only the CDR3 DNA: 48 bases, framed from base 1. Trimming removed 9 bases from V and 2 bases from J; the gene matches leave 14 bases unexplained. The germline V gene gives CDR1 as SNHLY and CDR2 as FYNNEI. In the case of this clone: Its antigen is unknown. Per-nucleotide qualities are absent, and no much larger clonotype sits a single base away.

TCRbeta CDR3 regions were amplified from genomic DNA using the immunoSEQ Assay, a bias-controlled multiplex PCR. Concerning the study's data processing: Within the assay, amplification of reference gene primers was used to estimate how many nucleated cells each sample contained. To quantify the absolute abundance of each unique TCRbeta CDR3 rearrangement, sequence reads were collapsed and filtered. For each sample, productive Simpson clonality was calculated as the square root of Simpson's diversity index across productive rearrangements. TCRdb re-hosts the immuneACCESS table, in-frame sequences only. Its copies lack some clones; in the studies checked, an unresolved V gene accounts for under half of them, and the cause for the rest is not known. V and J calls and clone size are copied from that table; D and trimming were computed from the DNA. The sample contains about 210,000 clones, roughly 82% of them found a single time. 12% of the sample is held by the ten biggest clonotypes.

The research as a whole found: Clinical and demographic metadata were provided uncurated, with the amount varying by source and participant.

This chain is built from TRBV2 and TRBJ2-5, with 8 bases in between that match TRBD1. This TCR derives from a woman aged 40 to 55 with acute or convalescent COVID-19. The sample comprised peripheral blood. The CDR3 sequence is CARGSRGQKIQETQYF. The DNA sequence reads TGTGCCAGGGGGTCCAGGGGGCAGAAGATTCAAGAGACCCAGTACTTC.